Below are 8 T cell receptor beta chains sequenced from a single sample in a study of OX40 agonist ivuxolimab in advanced cancers. Sequencing was performed with immunoSEQ multiplex PCR; in TCRdb, only in-frame clones are kept and a portion is missing. Of under 200,000 clones listed, 85% to 95% were seen once; the top ten hold approximately 0.3%. This sample comprised CD4+ or CD8+ T cells sorted from blood, obtained in a trial of the OX40 agonist ivuxolimab. Receptors originate from an adult with an advanced solid tumor such as melanoma, head and neck, liver or kidney cancer.

The chain employs TRBV10-3 and TRBJ2-7; 10 bases line up with TRBD1. V lost 9 bases, J lost 2 bases, and 4 bases stayed unmatched. Looked up from germline, CDR1 is ENHRY and CDR2 is SYGVKD. CDR3 length: 13 amino acids. CDR3 coding DNA: TGTGCCATTGCCGGGACAGGGGCCTACGAGCAGTACTTC. Its protein is CAIAGTGAYEQYF.

V gene TRBV27 combines with J gene TRBJ1-1; no clear D. Germline lookup yields CDR1 MNHEY and CDR2 SMNVEV (reference sequence). This CDR3 contains 13 residues. V was shortened by 0 bases and J by 0 bases, with 2 bases between the two germline ends. For the CDR3, the DNA is TGTGCCAGCAGTTTATCGGTGAACACTGAAGCTTTCTTT. It is translated as CASSLSVNTEAFF.

The chain combines TRBV9 with TRBJ1-4; 9 positions match TRBD1. V was pared by 2 bases and J by 8 bases, with 4 bases of the junction left unmatched. Germline-derived CDR1 and CDR2 are SGDLS and YYNGEE. This CDR3 has 14 residues. The CDR3 DNA reads TGTGCCAGCAGCGTCGGGACAGGGTGGGAAAAACTGTTTTTT. Its translation is CASSVGTGWEKLFF.

The gene calls are TRBV2 and TRBJ2-1; 7 bases map to TRBD1. Per the germline V gene, CDR1 is SNHLY and CDR2 is FYNNEI. CDR3 length: 15 residues. Unmatched junction bases numbered 11, after V lost 7 bases and J lost 5 bases. The CDR3: CASKKGRGFDNEQFF. CDR3 DNA sequence: TGTGCCAGCAAGAAGGGCAGGGGGTTTGACAATGAGCAGTTCTTC.

The chain carries TRBV4-1 and TRBJ1-2; the D gene is possibly TRBD1 (5 bases). This CDR3 is built from 16 residues. V lost 4 bases, J lost 8 bases, and 23 bases lay in between. CDR1 MGHRA and CDR2 YSYEKL come from the germline V gene. The CDR3 is CASSRSTEVGQRGYTF. The CDR3 nucleotides are TGCGCCAGCAGCCGCTCCACCGAGGTGGGGCAACGGGGCTACACCTTC.

The chain has TRBV7-2 and TRBJ1-2; D gene unclear. CDR1 is SGHTA, CDR2 FQGNSA, per germline. The CDR3 runs to 13 residues. Trimming shortened V by 1 base and J by 4 bases, and 7 bases separated the two germline ends. Here the CDR3 reads CASSLEGTYGYTF. The CDR3 coding sequence is TGTGCCAGCAGCTTAGAGGGCACCTATGGCTACACCTTC.

The CDR3 DNA follows: TGCGCCAGCAGCTTGGGCCAAGTACCCACAGATACGCAGTATTTT. This encodes CASSLGQVPTDTQYF. The chain has TRBV5-1 and TRBJ2-3; no clear D gene. The CDR3 length is 15 residues. Trimming removed 0 bases at V and 2 bases at J, with 10 bases between. Germline lookup yields CDR1 SGHRS and CDR2 YFSETQ.

The rearrangement joins TRBV10-2 to TRBJ2-7, with TRBD2 identical over 9 bases. CDR1 is WSHSY and CDR2 is SAAADI in the germline V gene. V was pared by 6 bases and J by 1 base, with 4 bases of the junction left unmatched. The CDR3 runs to 14 residues. In DNA, the CDR3 is TGCGCCAGCAGACGACTAGCGGAGTCCTACGAGCAGTACTTC. Translated, it gives CASRRLAESYEQYF.